This passage covers 2 T cell receptor beta chains from one sample sequenced in a study of CD8+ T cells in alopecia areata. Sample treatment: oral pan-JAK inhibitor, 5-10 mg twice daily. Once RNA had been extracted, it was reverse transcribed into cDNA to act as the sequencing template. The table came from immunoSEQ multiplex PCR; TCRdb's copy has only in-frame clones and leaves some out. The table includes 200,000 to 250,000 clones, approximately 67% detected once. Sequences were derived from CD4+ T cells sorted from blood, sampled at approximately week 45, from a patient treated with tofacitinib. All receptors come from a human donor with alopecia areata.

In DNA form, the CDR3 reads TGTGCCAGCAGTTACTCGAGGGGTATCTATGGCTACACCTTC. It translates to CASSYSRGIYGYTF. The rearrangement uses TRBV6-5 and TRBJ1-2, with D perhaps matching TRBD1 (5 bases). Looked up from germline, CDR1 is MNHEY and CDR2 is SVGAGI. This CDR3 has 14 amino acids. V lost 0 bases, J lost 4 bases, and 9 bases lay in between.

This rearrangement joins TRBV9 to TRBJ1-1, with unresolved D. The CDR3 is 14 residues long. V was cut by 4 bases and J by 4 bases, with 14 bases left in between. The germline V gene encodes CDR1 SGDLS and CDR2 YYNGEE. The CDR3 region has the DNA TGTGCCAGCAGCCCGCACGGGTATGGCACTGAAGCTTTCTTT. Protein product: CASSPHGYGTEAFF.